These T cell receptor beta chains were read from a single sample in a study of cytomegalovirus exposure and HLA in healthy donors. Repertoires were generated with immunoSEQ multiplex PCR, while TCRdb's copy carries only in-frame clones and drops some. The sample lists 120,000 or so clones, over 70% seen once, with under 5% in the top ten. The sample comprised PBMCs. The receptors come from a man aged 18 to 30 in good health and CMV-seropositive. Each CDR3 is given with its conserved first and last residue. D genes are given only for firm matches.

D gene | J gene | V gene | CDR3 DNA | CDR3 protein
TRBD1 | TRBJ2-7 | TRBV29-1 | TGCAGCATTGGACAGGGGTGGGCCGAGCAGTACTTC | CSIGQGWAEQYF
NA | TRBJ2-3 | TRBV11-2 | TGTGCCAGCAGCCCCTCACGCGGGACAGATACGCAGTATTTT | CASSPSRGTDTQYF
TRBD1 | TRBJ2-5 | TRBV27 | TGTGCCAGCAGTTTCGGACAGGGAGAGACCCAGTACTTC | CASSFGQGETQYF
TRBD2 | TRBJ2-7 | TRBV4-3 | TGCGCCAGCAGCCAGGGCCAAGCGGGAGTGGACGAGCAGTACTTC | CASSQGQAGVDEQYF
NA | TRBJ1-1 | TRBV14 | TGTGCCAGCAGCCTCTTCGGGGGGAGATCTGAAGCTTTCTTT | CASSLFGGRSEAFF
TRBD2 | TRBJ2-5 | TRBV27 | TGTGCCAGCAGTTCCTTTCCAGGGAGGGGAGAGACCCAGTACTTC | CASSSFPGRGETQYF
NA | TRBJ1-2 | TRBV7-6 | TGTGCCAGCAGCCCCACCGAGGTCAGCTATGGCTACACCTTC | CASSPTEVSYGYTF
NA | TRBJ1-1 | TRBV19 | TGTGCCAGTAGTATACGAGGGCTTGGGCGGAACACTGAAGCTTTCTTT | CASSIRGLGRNTEAFF
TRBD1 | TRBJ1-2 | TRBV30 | TGTGCCTGGAGTGCGGGACAGGGGGCAACCTATGGCTACACCTTC | CAWSAGQGATYGYTF
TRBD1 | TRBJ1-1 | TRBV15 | TGTGCCACCAGCCGGAATATACAGGGGGCTGGAGAAGCTTTCTTT | CATSRNIQGAGEAFF
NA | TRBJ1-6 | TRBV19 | TGTGCCAGTAGTCAGAGGGAAATACGTAATTCACCCCTCCACTTT | CASSQREIRNSPLHF